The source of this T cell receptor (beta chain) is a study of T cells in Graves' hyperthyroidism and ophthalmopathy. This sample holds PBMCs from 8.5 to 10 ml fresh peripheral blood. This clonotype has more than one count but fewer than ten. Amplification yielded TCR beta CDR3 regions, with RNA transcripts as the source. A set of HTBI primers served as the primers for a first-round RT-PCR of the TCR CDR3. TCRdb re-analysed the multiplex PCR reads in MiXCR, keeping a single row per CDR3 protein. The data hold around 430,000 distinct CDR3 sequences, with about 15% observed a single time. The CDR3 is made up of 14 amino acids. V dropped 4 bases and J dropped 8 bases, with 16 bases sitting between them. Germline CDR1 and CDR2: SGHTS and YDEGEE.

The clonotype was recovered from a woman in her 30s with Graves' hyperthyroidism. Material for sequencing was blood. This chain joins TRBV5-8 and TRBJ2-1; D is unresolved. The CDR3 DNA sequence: TGTGCCAGCAGCCCAGCCCCGGCCGATTATGAGCAGTTCTTC. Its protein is CASSPAPADYEQFF.